This T cell receptor (beta chain) was identified during a study of T cells in Graves' hyperthyroidism and ophthalmopathy. This clonotype was observed many times. The source material, RNA transcripts, was used to amplify TCR beta CDR3 regions. First-round RT-PCR with HTBI primers amplified the TCR CDR3 region. TCRdb re-analysed the multiplex PCR reads in MiXCR, keeping a single row per CDR3 protein. The sample consists of some 350,000 distinct CDR3 sequences, approximately 19% of them appearing once. An absence of ophthalmopathy progression within 18 months meant stable Graves' hyperthyroidism. The TCR comes from a woman aged 18-29 years with Graves' hyperthyroidism. Specimen: blood.

CDR3 coding DNA: TGTGCCAGCTCACCATCCACAGGGTCTGGAAACACCATATATTTT. It codes for CASSPSTGSGNTIYF. This sequence joins TRBV18 and TRBJ1-3; weak D call: TRBD1 (6 bases). V was trimmed by 2 bases and J by 1 base, leaving 9 bases between them. Germline V CDR1 and CDR2: KGHSH, LQKENI. The CDR3 totals 15 residues.